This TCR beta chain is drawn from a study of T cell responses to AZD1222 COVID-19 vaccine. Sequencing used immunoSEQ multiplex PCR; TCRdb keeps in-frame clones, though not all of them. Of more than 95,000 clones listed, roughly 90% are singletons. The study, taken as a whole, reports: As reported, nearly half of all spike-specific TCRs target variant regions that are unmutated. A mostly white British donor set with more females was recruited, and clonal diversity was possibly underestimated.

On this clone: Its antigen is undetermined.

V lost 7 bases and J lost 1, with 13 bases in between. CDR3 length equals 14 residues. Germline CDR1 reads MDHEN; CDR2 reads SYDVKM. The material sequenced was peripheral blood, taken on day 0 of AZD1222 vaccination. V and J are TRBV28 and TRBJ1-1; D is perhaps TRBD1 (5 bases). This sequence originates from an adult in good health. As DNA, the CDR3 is TGTGCCAGCACCCTCGGCAGGGCGAACACTGAAGCTTTCTTT. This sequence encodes CASTLGRANTEAFF.